Shown below are 13 T cell receptor beta chains from a single sample sequenced in a study of blood T cell repertoires in COVID-19. Repertoires were generated with immunoSEQ multiplex PCR, while TCRdb's copy carries only in-frame clones and drops some. The sample carries 200,000 or so clones, 70% to 90% recorded once. The sample consisted of peripheral blood. These receptors came from a man aged 55 to 70 with acute or convalescent COVID-19.

This clone occurred once. This chain links TRBV9 with TRBJ2-1, with 8 positions matching TRBD1. Germline assignment: CDR1 SGDLS and CDR2 YYNGEE. Trimming at V came to 1 base and at J to 6 bases, leaving 9 bases not matched to a gene. The CDR3 loop spans 16 amino acids. The CDR3 here is CASSVISGTGGNEQFF. The CDR3, as DNA: TGTGCCAGCAGCGTAATTAGCGGCACAGGGGGCAATGAGCAGTTCTTC.

The chain is built from TRBV6-2 or TRBV6-3 and TRBJ1-2; the D gene is possibly TRBD1 (6 bases). Trimming stripped 4 bases from V and 4 bases from J, with 10 bases between. From germline, CDR1 is MNHEY and CDR2 SVGEGT. This CDR3 has 13 residues. In DNA, the CDR3 is TGTGCCAGCAGTTTTACAGGGAGCTATGGCTACACCTTC. This codes for CASSFTGSYGYTF.

V gene TRBV7-9 combines with J gene TRBJ2-7, with 14 bases fitting TRBD2. Germline CDR1 is SEHNR and CDR2 is FQNEAQ (reference sequence). V lost 4 bases and J lost 4; bases outside the gene matches: 9. This CDR3 has 17 residues. Written as DNA, the CDR3 is TGTGCCAGCAGCTCCTTCGGGACTAGCGGGAGATTGTACGAGCAGTACTTC. Amino acid sequence: CASSSFGTSGRLYEQYF. The full variable domain, rest sourced from reference TRBV7-9 and TRBJ2-7, is DTGVSQNPRHKITKRGQNVTFRCDPISEHNRLYWYRQTLGQGPEFLTYFQNEAQLEKSRLLSDRFSAERPKGSFSTLEIQRTEQGDSAMYLCASSSFGTSGRLYEQYFGPGTRLTVT.

The chain recombines TRBV5-6 with TRBJ1-5; perhaps TRBD1 as D (5 bases). Germline CDR1 SGHDT, CDR2 YYEEEE. V was clipped by 3 bases and J by 2 bases, with 18 bases between them. The CDR3 is 17 residues long. In DNA form, the CDR3 reads TGTGCCAGCAGCTCAACGCGGGGGGGAAAGGGCAATCAGCCCCAGCATTTT. Translated, it gives CASSSTRGGKGNQPQHF.

The chain has TRBV27 and TRBJ2-3, with TRBD2 identical over 10 bases. The CDR3 has 15 residues. V shed 6 bases, J shed 1 base, and the junction held 4 bases outside the gene matches. Looked up from germline, CDR1 is MNHEY and CDR2 is SMNVEV (reference sequence). CDR3 loop: CASRLLAGGTDTQYF. CDR3 coding DNA: TGTGCCAGCAGATTGCTAGCGGGGGGCACAGATACGCAGTATTTT.

This clone appeared a few times. The V call is TRBV21-1, the J call TRBJ1-2; the table's D call, TRBD1, has no DNA check behind it. TRBV21-1 is a pseudogene. CDR3 length: 19 residues. The CDR3 region has the DNA TGTGCCAGCAAACCTGTATCAGGGAATCCCGCTAACCTCCTTGATGGCTACACCTTC. Protein product: CASKPVSGNPANLLDGYTF.

This clone was counted a single time. V usage is TRBV28 and J usage is TRBJ1-3, with 7 bases matching TRBD1. Germline assignment: CDR1 MDHEN and CDR2 SYDVKM. The CDR3 has 14 amino acids. The ends lost 7 bases at V and 1 base at J; junction bases unmatched: 4. The CDR3 is CASTEGASGNTIYF. CDR3 DNA sequence: TGTGCCAGCACTGAGGGGGCTTCTGGAAACACCATATATTTT.

This rearrangement joins TRBV5-6 to TRBJ2-7, with 7 bases fitting TRBD2. The ends lost 5 bases at V and 3 bases at J; junction bases unmatched: 8. The CDR3 is made up of 14 amino acids. The germline V gene encodes CDR1 SGHDT and CDR2 YYEEEE. The DNA for the CDR3 is TGTGCCAGCAGGAACTGGGGCGGGAGCTACGAGCAGTACTTC. Translated: CASRNWGGSYEQYF.

The gene calls are TRBV4-1 and TRBJ2-1; D is possibly TRBD2 (7 bases). CDR3 length equals 18 residues. The germline V and J ends were trimmed by 0 bases and 8 bases, with 23 bases remaining between them. Germline V gives CDR1 MGHRA, CDR2 YSYEKL. CDR3 sequence (DNA): TGCGCCAGCAGCCAAGATCAACGCGTTAGGGGGGGCCGGGATGAGCAGTTCTTC. Translated: CASSQDQRVRGGRDEQFF.

The chain has TRBV28 and TRBJ2-7, with D tentatively TRBD1 (6 bases). CDR1 and CDR2 (germline): MDHEN, SYDVKM. This CDR3 comprises 14 residues. The V end was cut by 6 bases, the J end by 0 bases, with 12 bases between. The CDR3 nucleotides read TGTGCCAGCAGGAGACAGGTTCACTCCTACGAGCAGTACTTC. It codes for CASRRQVHSYEQYF.

The rearrangement uses TRBV7-9 and TRBJ1-5; 7 nucleotides agree with TRBD1. The J segment lost 0 bases and the V segment lost 4 bases, leaving 0 bases of the junction unmatched. CDR1 is SEHNR and CDR2 is FQNEAQ in the germline V gene (reference sequence). CDR3 length equals 14 residues. The CDR3 protein is CASSWTGSNQPQHF. The CDR3 region has the DNA TGTGCCAGCAGCTGGACAGGTAGCAATCAGCCCCAGCATTTT.

The CDR3 DNA is TGTGCCAGCAGAAGGGAGGACCCCGCCTACAATGAGCAGTTCTTC. Protein sequence: CASRREDPAYNEQFF. This chain uses TRBV6-5 with TRBJ2-1, with D tentatively TRBD2 (6 bases). The CDR3 covers 15 residues. CDR1 is MNHEY, CDR2 SVGAGI, per germline. V lost 6 bases and J lost 2, with 14 bases in between.

In DNA, the CDR3 is TGTGCCTGGAGTGTACTGGCGGGACGCAATAATTCACCCCTCCACTTT. As protein: CAWSVLAGRNNSPLHF. The chain recombines TRBV30 with TRBJ1-6, with a tentative D call TRBD1 (5 bases). The CDR3 sequence is 16 residues long. The germline V gene encodes CDR1 GTSNPN and CDR2 SVGIG (reference sequence). Trimming took 0 bases from V and 5 from J, leaving 14 bases between them.